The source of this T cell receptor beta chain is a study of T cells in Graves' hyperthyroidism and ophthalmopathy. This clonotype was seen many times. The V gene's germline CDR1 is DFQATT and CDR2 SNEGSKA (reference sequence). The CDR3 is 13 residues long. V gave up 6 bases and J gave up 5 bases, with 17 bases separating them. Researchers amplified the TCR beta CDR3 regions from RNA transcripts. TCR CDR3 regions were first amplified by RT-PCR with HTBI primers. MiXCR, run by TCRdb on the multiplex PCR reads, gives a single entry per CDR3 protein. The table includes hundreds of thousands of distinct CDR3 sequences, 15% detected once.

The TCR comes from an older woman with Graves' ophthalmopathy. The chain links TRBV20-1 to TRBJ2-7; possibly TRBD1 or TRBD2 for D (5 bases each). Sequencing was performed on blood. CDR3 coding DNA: TGCAGTGCCATTGCAGGGAGATGGGACGAGCAGTACTTC. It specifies CSAIAGRWDEQYF.